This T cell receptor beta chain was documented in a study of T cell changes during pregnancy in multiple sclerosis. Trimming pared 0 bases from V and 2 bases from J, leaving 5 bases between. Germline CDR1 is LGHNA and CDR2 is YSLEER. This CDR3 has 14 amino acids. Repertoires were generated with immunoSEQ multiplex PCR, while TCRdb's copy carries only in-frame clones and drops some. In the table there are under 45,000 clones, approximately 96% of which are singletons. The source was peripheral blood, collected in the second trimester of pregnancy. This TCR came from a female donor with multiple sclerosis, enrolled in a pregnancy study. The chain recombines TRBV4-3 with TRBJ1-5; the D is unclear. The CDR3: CASSQDQGNQPQHF. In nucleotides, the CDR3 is TGCGCCAGCAGCCAAGATCAGGGCAATCAGCCCCAGCATTTT.